This T cell receptor (beta chain) was sequenced in a study of blood T cell repertoires in COVID-19 (TCRdb year 2020). Regarding the complete study: Samples covering the acute and convalescent phases of COVID-19 were provided by collaborators in the United States, Italy and Spain. The material from the prospective study consisted of cDNA or gDNA derived from T cells, B-cell-depleted T cells, or PBMCs. The dataset comprised deeply sampled blood TCRbeta repertoires from subjects exposed to, actively infected with, or recovered from COVID-19. A freely available public database, intended as a resource for researchers studying the immune response to SARS-CoV-2, is where the repertoires were released. The samples were drawn from two sources: the first 160 participants of the ongoing ImmuneRACE study, and over 950 subjects contributed by 6 global collaborators. Nearly every sample came with metadata listing a de-identified subject ID, COVID-19 status, age in years and sex. HLA class I and class II types, where available, came from metadata supplied by the sample provider rather than from assay-based typing.

The collaborating institutions used their own protocols to collect whole blood in K2EDTA tubes. For TCRbeta analysis, collaborators shipped samples as frozen whole blood, isolated PBMCs, or DNA extracted from either of those sample types. About this clone itself: It has no known antigen specificity. No much larger clone is present one base from it, and per-base qualities are unavailable.

Broad study findings and their caveats: Clinical and demographic metadata were provided uncurated, with the amount varying by source and participant.

TCRbeta CDR3 regions were amplified from genomic DNA using the immunoSEQ Assay, a bias-controlled multiplex PCR. Per the source publication's procedure: Nucleated cell counts per sample were estimated from amplification of reference gene primers within the assay. To quantify the absolute abundance of each unique TCRbeta CDR3 rearrangement, sequence reads were collapsed and filtered. Productive Simpson clonality was computed per sample as the square root of Simpson's diversity index over productive rearrangements. Here the immuneACCESS table is served through TCRdb, limited to in-frame sequences with V and J called. Missing clones are a known gap in these copies; in checked studies unresolved V genes cover under half, and the rest lacks a known reason. That table is the source of V, J and clone size, and D and trimming were worked out from the DNA. Recorded for this sample are under 200,000 clones; around 84% of them occurred a single time. Approximately 1.1% of the sample is held by the ten biggest clonotypes.

CDR3 length: 12 amino acids, cysteine to phenylalanine. Left in the record is the CDR3 DNA by itself, 36 bases read in frame from the first base. The germline V gene supplies CDR1 SGHTA and CDR2 FQGNSA. A distance of 5 bases separates the germline ends of V and J, which lose 5 bases and 1 base respectively. The chain is encoded by TRBV7-2 joined to TRBJ1-2; no D segment can be confidently identified. The source material was peripheral blood. The clonotype originates from a man in his forties or fifties with acute or convalescent COVID-19. CDR3 region: CASSRVNYGYTF. At the DNA level, the sequence is TGTGCCAGCAGCAGAGTTAACTATGGCTACACCTTC.